The source of this TCR beta chain is a study of blood T cell repertoires in COVID-19. Study in general: Italy, Spain and the United States were the sources of the convalescent and acute COVID-19 samples.

Germline V CDR1 and CDR2: LGHDT, YNNKEL (reference sequence). The germline V and J ends were trimmed by 4 bases and 0 bases, with 9 bases remaining between them. The CDR3 runs 14 residues. This clone has only one observation. How the authors handled the data: Amplification with reference gene primers provided the estimates of nucleated cell counts. This table comes from immunoSEQ multiplex PCR, and its TCRdb copy is limited to in-frame clones, with some not included. Clone size and the V and J calls come from that table; the DNA yielded D and trimming. The table lists under 150,000 clones, about 80% of them singletons, with roughly 10% in the top ten.

Sequencing was performed on peripheral blood. The source is a woman over 75 in a cohort sampled during active or convalescent COVID-19. The chain links TRBV3-1 (or the pseudogene TRBV3-2) to TRBJ1-2; D is uncertain. This CDR3 reads CASSPSVSNYGYTF. CDR3 nucleotides: TGTGCCAGCAGCCCCTCAGTGTCTAACTATGGCTACACCTTC.